These 7 T cell receptor beta chains originate from one sample sequenced in a study of tumor-infiltrating lymphocytes in glioblastoma multiforme (dated by TCRdb to about 2017). The sequencing machine was an Illumina HiSeq 2500. TCRB libraries were constructed from RNA through three rounds of nested multiplex PCR following a modified ARM-PCR protocol with multiple V-beta primers and a C-beta primer. The public sequencing data were trimmed at Q25 with fastp and processed into clonotypes with MiXCR by TCRdb, which kept only in-frame beta chains. All rows with the same CDR3 protein become a single entry with the most common DNA and genes. This sample holds about 15,000 distinct CDR3 sequences; 73% were observed only once. The ten largest clones represent more than 30% of the sample. The sequenced sample consisted of brain tumor tissue. Receptors originate from a male donor with glioblastoma.

Of note for this clonotype: The conserved phenylalanine or tryptophan normally closing the CDR3 is absent here, so this likely arose from a read error. The chain joins TRBV5-8 to TRBJ2-2; TRBD2 agrees at 8 bases. With 1 base clipped from V and 9 bases from J, the junction kept 8 bases outside the gene matches. This CDR3 spans 15 amino acids. Looked up from germline, CDR1 is SGHTS and CDR2 is YDEGEE. CDR3 in DNA: TGTGCCAGCAGCTTGACCGGGAGGGGGACCAGGGAGCTGTTTCTT. Translation: CASSLTGRGTRELFL.

As concerns this clonotype: With a much larger clone just one base away, this may be a read error. The missing conserved phenylalanine or tryptophan at the end of this CDR3 makes a read error likely. The chain recombines TRBV11-2 with TRBJ2-7, with D possibly matching TRBD2 (5 bases). V shed 4 bases and J shed 6 bases, with 16 bases lying between them. The CDR3 runs 14 residues. CDR1 is SGHAT, CDR2 FQNNGV, per germline. The CDR3, as DNA: TGTGCCAGCAGCTCCTACGGGGTGGCCCCCGAGCAGTACTCC. Translated: CASSSYGVAPEQYS.

The rearrangement uses TRBV10-3 and TRBJ2-5; D tentatively reads TRBD1 or TRBD2 (6 bases each). Germline V gives CDR1 ENHRY, CDR2 SYGVKD. The V gene lost 10 bases and the J gene lost 2 bases, with 20 bases spanning the gap. The CDR3 covers 15 residues. CDR3 DNA: TGTGCCAACTCCGCGTCGGGGGCTGGACAAGAGACCCAGTACTTC. Translation: CANSASGAGQETQYF.

Of note for this clonotype: A much larger clone differs from this one at a single base, so this may be a read error. The V and J genes are TRBV12-3 or TRBV12-4 and TRBJ2-1; tentative D call: TRBD2 (6 bases). The V gene lost 1 base and the J gene lost 6 bases, with 7 bases spanning the gap. The CDR3 loop spans 13 amino acids. The CDR3 nucleotides are TGTGCCAGCAGTTTAGGGGGGGTCAATGAGCAGTTCTTC. It codes for CASSLGGVNEQFF.

Remarks on this clonotype: A junction boundary mismatches the germline segment, possibly from a read error. The chain carries TRBV28 and TRBJ2-1; D is undetermined. The V gene's germline CDR1 is MDHEN and CDR2 SYDVKM. The CDR3 totals 15 residues. CDR3 residues: CDSSLLGGPYKEQFF. The CDR3 DNA follows: TGTGACAGCAGTTTATTGGGTGGCCCCTACAAAGAGCAGTTCTTC.

This clonotype has just one count. The junction differs from germline at one of its ends, possibly a read error. The chain is built from TRBV12-3 or TRBV12-4 and TRBJ2-5; the D call may be TRBD1 or TRBD2 (6 bases each). The length of the CDR3 is 16 residues. For the CDR3, the DNA is TGTGCCAGCAGCCCACCCGGTCGACGGGGGCAAGAGACCCGGTACTTC. Translating gives CASSPPGRRGQETRYF.

The gene calls are TRBV11-3 and TRBJ2-3, with 9 bases matching TRBD2. The CDR3 sequence is 18 residues long. Trimming removed 5 bases from V and 4 bases from J; junction bases left unmatched: 16. Germline V CDR1 and CDR2: SGHNT, YENEEA. Here the CDR3 reads CASSRPGLAGLAADTQYF. Here the CDR3 DNA reads TGTGCCAGCAGCCGACCGGGACTAGCTGGATTGGCTGCAGATACGCAGTATTTT. Full variable domain (outside the CDR3, taken from reference TRBV11-3 and TRBJ2-3): EAGVVQSPRYKIIEKKQPVAFWCNPISGHNTLYWYLQNLGQGPELLIRYENEEAVDDSQLPKDRFSAERLKGVDSTLKIQPAELGDSAVYLCASSRPGLAGLAADTQYFGPGTRLTVL.